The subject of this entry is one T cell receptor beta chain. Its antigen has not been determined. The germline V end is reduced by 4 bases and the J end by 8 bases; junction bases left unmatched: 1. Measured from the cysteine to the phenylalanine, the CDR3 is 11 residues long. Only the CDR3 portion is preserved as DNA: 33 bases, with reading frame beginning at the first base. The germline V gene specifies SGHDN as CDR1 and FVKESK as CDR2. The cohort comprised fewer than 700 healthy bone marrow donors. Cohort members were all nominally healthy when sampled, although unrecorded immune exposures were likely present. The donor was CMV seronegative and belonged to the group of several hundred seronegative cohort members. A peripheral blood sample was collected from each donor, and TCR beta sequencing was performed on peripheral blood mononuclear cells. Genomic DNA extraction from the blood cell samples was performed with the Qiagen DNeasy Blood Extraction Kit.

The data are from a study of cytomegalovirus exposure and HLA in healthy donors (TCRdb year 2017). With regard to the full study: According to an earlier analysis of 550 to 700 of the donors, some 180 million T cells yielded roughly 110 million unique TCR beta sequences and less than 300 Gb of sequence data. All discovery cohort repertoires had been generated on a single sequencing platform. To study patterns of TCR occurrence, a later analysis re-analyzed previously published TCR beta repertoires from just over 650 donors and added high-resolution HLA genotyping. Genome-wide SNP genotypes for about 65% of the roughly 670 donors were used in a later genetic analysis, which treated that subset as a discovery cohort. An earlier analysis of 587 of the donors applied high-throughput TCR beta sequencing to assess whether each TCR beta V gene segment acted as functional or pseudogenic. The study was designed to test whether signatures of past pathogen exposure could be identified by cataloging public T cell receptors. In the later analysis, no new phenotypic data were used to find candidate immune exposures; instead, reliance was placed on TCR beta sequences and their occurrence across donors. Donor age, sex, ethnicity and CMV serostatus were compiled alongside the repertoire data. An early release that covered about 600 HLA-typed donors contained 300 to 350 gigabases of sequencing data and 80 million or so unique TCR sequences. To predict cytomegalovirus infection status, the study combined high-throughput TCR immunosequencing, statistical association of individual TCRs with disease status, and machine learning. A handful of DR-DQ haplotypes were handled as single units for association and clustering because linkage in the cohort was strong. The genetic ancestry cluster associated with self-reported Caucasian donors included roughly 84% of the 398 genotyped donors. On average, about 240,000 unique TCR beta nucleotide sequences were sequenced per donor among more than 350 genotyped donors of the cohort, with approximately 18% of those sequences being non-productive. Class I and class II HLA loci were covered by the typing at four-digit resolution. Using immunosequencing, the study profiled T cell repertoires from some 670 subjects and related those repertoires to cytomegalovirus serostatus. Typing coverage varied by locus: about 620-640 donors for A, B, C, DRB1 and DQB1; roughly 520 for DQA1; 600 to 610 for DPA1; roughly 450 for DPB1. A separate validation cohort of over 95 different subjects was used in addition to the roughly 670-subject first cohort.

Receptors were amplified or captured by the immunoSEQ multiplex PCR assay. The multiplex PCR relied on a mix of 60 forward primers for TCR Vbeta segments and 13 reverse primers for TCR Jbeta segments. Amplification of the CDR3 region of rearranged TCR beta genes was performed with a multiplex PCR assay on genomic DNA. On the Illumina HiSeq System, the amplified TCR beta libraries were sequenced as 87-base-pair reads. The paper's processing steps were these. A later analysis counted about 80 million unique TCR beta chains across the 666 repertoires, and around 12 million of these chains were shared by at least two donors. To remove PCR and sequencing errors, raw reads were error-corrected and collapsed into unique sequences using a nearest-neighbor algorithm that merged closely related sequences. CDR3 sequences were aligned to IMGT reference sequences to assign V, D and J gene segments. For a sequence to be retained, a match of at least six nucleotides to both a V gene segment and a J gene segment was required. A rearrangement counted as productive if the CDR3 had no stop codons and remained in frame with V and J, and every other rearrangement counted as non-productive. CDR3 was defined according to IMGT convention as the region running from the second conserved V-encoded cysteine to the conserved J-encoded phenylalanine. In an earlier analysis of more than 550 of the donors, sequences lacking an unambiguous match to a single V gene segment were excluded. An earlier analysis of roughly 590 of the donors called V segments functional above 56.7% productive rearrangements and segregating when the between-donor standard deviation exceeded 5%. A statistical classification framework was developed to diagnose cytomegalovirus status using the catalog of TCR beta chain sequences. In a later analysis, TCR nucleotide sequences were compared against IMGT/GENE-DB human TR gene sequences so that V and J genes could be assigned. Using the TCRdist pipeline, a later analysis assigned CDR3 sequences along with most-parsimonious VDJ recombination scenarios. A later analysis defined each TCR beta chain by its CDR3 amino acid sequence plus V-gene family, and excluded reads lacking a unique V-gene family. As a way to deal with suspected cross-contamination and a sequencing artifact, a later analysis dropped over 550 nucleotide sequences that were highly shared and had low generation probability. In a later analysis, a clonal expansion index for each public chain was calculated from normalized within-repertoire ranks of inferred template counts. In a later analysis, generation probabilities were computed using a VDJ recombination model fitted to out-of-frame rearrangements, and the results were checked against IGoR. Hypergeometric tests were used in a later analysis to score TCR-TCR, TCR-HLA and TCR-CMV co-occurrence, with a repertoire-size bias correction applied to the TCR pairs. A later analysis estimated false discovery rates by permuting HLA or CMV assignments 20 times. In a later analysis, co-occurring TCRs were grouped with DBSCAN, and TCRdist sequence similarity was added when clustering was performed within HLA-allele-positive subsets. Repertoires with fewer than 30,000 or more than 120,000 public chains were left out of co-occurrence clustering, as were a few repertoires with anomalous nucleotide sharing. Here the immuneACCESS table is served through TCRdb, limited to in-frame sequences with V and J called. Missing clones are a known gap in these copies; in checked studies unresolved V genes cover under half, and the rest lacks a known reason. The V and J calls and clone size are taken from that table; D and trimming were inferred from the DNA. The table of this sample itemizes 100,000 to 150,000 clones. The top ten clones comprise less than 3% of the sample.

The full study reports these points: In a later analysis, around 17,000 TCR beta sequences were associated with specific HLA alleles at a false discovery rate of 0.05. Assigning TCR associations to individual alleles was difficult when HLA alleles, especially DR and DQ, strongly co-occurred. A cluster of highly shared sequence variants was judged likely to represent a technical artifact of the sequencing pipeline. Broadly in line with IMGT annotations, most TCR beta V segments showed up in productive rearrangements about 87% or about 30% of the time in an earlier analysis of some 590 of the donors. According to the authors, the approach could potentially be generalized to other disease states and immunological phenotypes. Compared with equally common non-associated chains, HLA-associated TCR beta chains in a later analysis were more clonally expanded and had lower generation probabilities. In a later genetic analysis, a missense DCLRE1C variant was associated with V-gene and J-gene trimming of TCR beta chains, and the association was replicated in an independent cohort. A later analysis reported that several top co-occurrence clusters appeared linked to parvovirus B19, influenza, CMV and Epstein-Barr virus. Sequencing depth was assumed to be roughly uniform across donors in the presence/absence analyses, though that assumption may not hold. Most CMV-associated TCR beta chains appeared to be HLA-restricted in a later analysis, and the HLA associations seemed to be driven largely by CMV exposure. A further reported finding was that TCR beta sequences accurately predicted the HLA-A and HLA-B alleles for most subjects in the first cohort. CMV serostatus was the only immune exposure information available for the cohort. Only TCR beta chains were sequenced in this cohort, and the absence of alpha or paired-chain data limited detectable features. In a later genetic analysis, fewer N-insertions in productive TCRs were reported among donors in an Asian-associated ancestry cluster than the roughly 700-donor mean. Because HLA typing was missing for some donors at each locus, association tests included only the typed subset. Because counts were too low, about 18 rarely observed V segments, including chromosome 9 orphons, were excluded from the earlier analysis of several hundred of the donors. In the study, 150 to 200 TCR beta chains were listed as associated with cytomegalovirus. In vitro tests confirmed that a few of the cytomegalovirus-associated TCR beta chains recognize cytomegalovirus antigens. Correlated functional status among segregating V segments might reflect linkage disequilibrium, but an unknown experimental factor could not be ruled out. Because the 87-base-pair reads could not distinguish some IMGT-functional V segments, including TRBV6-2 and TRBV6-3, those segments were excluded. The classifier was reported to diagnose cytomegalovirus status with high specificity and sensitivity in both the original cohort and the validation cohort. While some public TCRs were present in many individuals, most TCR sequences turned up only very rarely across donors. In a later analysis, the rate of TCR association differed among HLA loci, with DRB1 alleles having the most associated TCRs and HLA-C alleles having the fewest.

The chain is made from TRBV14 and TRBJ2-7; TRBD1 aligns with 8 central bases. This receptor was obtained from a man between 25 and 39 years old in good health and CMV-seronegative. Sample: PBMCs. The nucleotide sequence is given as TGTGCCAGCAGCCCAGGGGGCAAGCAGTACTTC. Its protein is CASSPGGKQYF.